Reported below is one T cell receptor (beta chain). One end of the junction is discordant with germline, which a read error may explain. A modified ARM-PCR protocol with three rounds of nested PCR amplified TCRbeta. TCRdb redid the calling of the multiplex PCR reads with MiXCR, one entry per CDR3 protein. Among about 140,000 distinct CDR3 sequences listed, 60% to 70% were seen once. CDR3 length: 14 residues. Germline CDR1 is DFQATT and CDR2 is SNEGSKA (reference sequence). This record belongs to a study of tumor and adjacent non-tumor tissue in lung cancer. The template was RNA from unsorted bulk tissue.

The chain recombines TRBV20-1 with TRBJ1-2, with a weak D call TRBD1 (5 bases). The clonotype comes from a man in his 60s with small cell lung cancer. Specimen: lung tumor tissue. CDR3 region: CSASQSTGNYSYTF. Written as DNA, the CDR3 is TGCAGTGCTAGCCAATCTACAGGCAACTATAGCTACACCTTC.